Listed below are T cell receptor beta chains from one sample, sequenced in a study of blood T cell repertoires in COVID-19. The assay was immunoSEQ multiplex PCR, and TCRdb's table has in-frame clones only and misses some. The table has 360,000 or so clones, about 88% seen once. Input material: PBMCs or T cells enriched from blood (not recorded which). All receptors derive from a woman in her twenties or thirties who had been exposed to COVID-19. The CDR3 runs from the conserved cysteine through the conserved F or W. The order of the fields is clone size, J gene, D gene, V gene, CDR3 DNA, CDR3 protein. The D gene is left open where the match is weak. Some rows mark clone size as missing; the rest say once, few, many or name a class of expanded clone.

>.|TRBJ2-7|.|TRBV7-6
TGTGCCAGCAGCTTACCAGGGTACGACGAGCAGTACTTC
CASSLPGYDEQYF
>.|TRBJ2-1|TRBD2|TRBV5-1
TGCGCCAGCAGCTTGGCCCAGGGAGCGGGAGGACGGGATGAGCAGTTCTTC
CASSLAQGAGGRDEQFF
>.|TRBJ1-2|.|TRBV27
TGTGCCAGCAGTTTAGGGGGGGACGGCTACACCTTC
CASSLGGDGYTF
>.|TRBJ2-3|TRBD2|TRBV19
TGTGCCAGTAGTATTGTGGGAGGGAGCACAGATACGCAGTATTTT
CASSIVGGSTDTQYF
>.|TRBJ1-5|.|TRBV27
TGTGCCAGCAGTTCACAGGGCCAGCCCCAGCATTTT
CASSSQGQPQHF
>.|TRBJ2-7|.|TRBV19
TGTGCCAGTAGTATCCTAGCTACTCAGGGGACCTACGAGCAGTACTTC
CASSILATQGTYEQYF
>.|TRBJ2-1|.|TRBV7-2
TGTGCCAGCAGCCCAGGCCCGGGAGACCCATACAATGAGCAGTTCTTC
CASSPGPGDPYNEQFF
>.|TRBJ2-1|.|TRBV5-1
TGCGCCAGCAGCTTGGTTCAGTCCTACAATGAGCAGTTCTTC
CASSLVQSYNEQFF
>.|TRBJ2-7|TRBD1|TRBV11-3
TGTGCCAGCAGCCGGGACAGAACCTACGAGCAGTACTTC
CASSRDRTYEQYF
>.|TRBJ1-4|.|TRBV2
TGTGCCAGCAGTGATGTGGGGGCTGGAGAAAAACTGTTTTTT
CASSDVGAGEKLFF
>.|TRBJ2-7|.|TRBV20-1
TGCAGTGCTAGTTGGCCCCCTAGCGCCTCCTACGAGCAGTACTTC
CSASWPPSASYEQYF
>.|TRBJ2-7|.|TRBV27
TGTGCCAGCAGACTCGGCGGGACGAAAGATTACGAGCAGTACTTC
CASRLGGTKDYEQYF
>.|TRBJ1-4|TRBD1|TRBV9
TGTGCCAGCAGCGGACAGGGTGAAAAACTGTTTTTT
CASSGQGEKLFF
>few|TRBJ1-4|TRBD1|TRBV12-5
TGTGCTAGTGGAACCGGGACAGGGGGCGAAAAACTGTTTTTT
CASGTGTGGEKLFF
>.|TRBJ2-3|.|TRBV18
TGTGCCAGCTCACCATGGGAGAAAAATACGCAGTATTTT
CASSPWEKNTQYF
>.|TRBJ2-1|.|TRBV5-1
TGCGCCAGCAGCTTGATGGCTAGCAATGAGCAGTTCTTC
CASSLMASNEQFF
>few|TRBJ2-7|TRBD2|TRBV7-8
TGTGCCAGCAGCCGAGGACTAGCCAACTACGAGCAGTACTTC
CASSRGLANYEQYF
>.|TRBJ2-3|.|TRBV7-3
TGTGCCAGCAGCCTGACTAGGGCCGATACGCAGTATTTT
CASSLTRADTQYF
>.|TRBJ1-2|.|TRBV11-2
TGTGCCAGCAGCACCCTCAGAGGCCATGGCTATGGCTACACCTTC
CASSTLRGHGYGYTF
>.|TRBJ1-3|.|TRBV3-1/TRBV3-2
TGTGCCAGCAGCCCAAGCGTGGCAGGGGGAAACACCATATATTTT
CASSPSVAGGNTIYF
>.|TRBJ2-4|TRBD1|TRBV5-6
TGTGCCAGCAGCTTGGGGGACAGAAACATTCAGTACTTC
CASSLGDRNIQYF
>.|TRBJ2-1|TRBD2|TRBV19
TGTGCCAGTAATTCACCCGGTCGGGCGGGAGGGCCCGATGAGCAGTTCTTC
CASNSPGRAGGPDEQFF
>.|TRBJ2-7|.|TRBV28
TGTGCCAGCAGTCCACCCGAGCTCTACGAGCAGTACTTC
CASSPPELYEQYF
>.|TRBJ1-5|TRBD1|TRBV30
TGTGCCGGGAGCTGGACAGGAGGTAATCAGCCCCAGCATTTT
CAGSWTGGNQPQHF
>.|TRBJ2-5|.|TRBV9
TGTGCCAGCAGCGGCAGGGACCAAGAGACCCAGTACTTC
CASSGRDQETQYF
>.|TRBJ2-7|TRBD1|TRBV28
TGTGCCAGCAGGGGGGGACAGGCTAACTCCTACGAGCAGTACTTC
CASRGGQANSYEQYF
>.|TRBJ2-1|.|TRBV11-2
TGTGCCAGCAGCTCCACCATTCTTCAATTTGGGCACAATGAGCAGTTCTTC
CASSSTILQFGHNEQFF
>.|TRBJ1-2|.|TRBV28
TGTGCCAGCTTACTGGCCCCGGGGGGCTACACCTTC
CASLLAPGGYTF
>.|TRBJ2-3|.|TRBV11-2
TGTGCCACCAGCTATAACACAGATACGCAGTATTTT
CATSYNTDTQYF
>.|TRBJ2-7|.|TRBV24-1
TGTGCCCAGGGGTCCGTCCGGCAGGGAGGGCTTACGGCCTACGAGCAGTACTTC
CAQGSVRQGGLTAYEQYF
>.|TRBJ1-2|TRBD1|TRBV7-9
TGTGCCAGCATCCCCGGGACAGGGGAGGACTACTATGGCTACACCTTC
CASIPGTGEDYYGYTF
>.|TRBJ2-7|TRBD1|TRBV27
TGTGCCAGCAGTCCCAGGGGGTTTCCCTACGAGCAGTACTTC
CASSPRGFPYEQYF
>.|TRBJ2-7|.|TRBV10-3
TGTGCCATCAGTCCTAACGCGCGGGTGGCAAACGAGCAGTACTTC
CAISPNARVANEQYF
>.|TRBJ1-3|TRBD1|TRBV13
TGTGCCAGCAGCTTATGGCAGGGGGCTGTTACTGGAAACACCATATATTTT
CASSLWQGAVTGNTIYF
>.|TRBJ2-3|TRBD2|TRBV5-1
TGCGCCAGCAGCTTGAGTCTAGCGGGAGGAACAGATACGCAGTATTTT
CASSLSLAGGTDTQYF
>.|TRBJ1-4|.|TRBV7-9
TGTGCCAGCAGCTTAGCGTCAGGGCGGGAAAAACTGTTTTTT
CASSLASGREKLFF
>.|TRBJ1-2|.|TRBV21-1
TGTGCCAGCAGAAAATCCTTCGACGGCGGGAGTAACTATGGCTACACCTTC
CASRKSFDGGSNYGYTF
>.|TRBJ2-1|.|TRBV2
TGTGCCAGCGCGCACCAATTGACCTACAATGAGCAGTTCTTC
CASAHQLTYNEQFF
>.|TRBJ1-1|.|TRBV2
TGTGCCAGCAGGGGGACATCGGGAACTGAAGCTTTCTTT
CASRGTSGTEAFF
>.|TRBJ2-7|TRBD1|TRBV2
TGTGCCCGGGAGAAGGACAATGCAGGGGGCTCCGAGCAGTACTTC
CAREKDNAGGSEQYF
>.|TRBJ1-6|.|TRBV27
TGTGCCAGCAGTTTAACAAACCTCGCTTCACCCCTCCACTTT
CASSLTNLASPLHF
>.|TRBJ1-1|.|TRBV11-3
TGTGCCAGCAGTACCGGACAGTTCACTGAAGCTTTCTTT
CASSTGQFTEAFF
>.|TRBJ2-5|TRBD1|TRBV27
TGTGCCAGCAGTTCGGTTTCCGGACAGGGTCAAGAGACCCAGTACTTC
CASSSVSGQGQETQYF
>.|TRBJ1-6|.|TRBV6-5
TGTGCCAGCAGTTTGCGGGGGGACGGGGGGTCACCCCTCCACTTT
CASSLRGDGGSPLHF
>.|TRBJ1-5|.|TRBV21-1
TGTGCCAGCAGCAAAGCGCGACGGGGAAATAGCAATCAGCCCCAGCATTTT
CASSKARRGNSNQPQHF
>.|TRBJ2-1|TRBD2|TRBV7-9
TGTGCCAGCAGCTTAGAGCCTGGCGGGAGCTCCTACAATGAGCAGTTCTTC
CASSLEPGGSSYNEQFF
>.|TRBJ2-3|.|TRBV5-6
TGTGCCAGCAGCTTGCGGGACACAGATACGCAGTATTTT
CASSLRDTDTQYF
>once|TRBJ2-3|TRBD2|TRBV5-1
TGCGCCAGCAGCTCGGGACTAGCGGGAGGAGGAAGGACAGATACGCAGTATTTT
CASSSGLAGGGRTDTQYF